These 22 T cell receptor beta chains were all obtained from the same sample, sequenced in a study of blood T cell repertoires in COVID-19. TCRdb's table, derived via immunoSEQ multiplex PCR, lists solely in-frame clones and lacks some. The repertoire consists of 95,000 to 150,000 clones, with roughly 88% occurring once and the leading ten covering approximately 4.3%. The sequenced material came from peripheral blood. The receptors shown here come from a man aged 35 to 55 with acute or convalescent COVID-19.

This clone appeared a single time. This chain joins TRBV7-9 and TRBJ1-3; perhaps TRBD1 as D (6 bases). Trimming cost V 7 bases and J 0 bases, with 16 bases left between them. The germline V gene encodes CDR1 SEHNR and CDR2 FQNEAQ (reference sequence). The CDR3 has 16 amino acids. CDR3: CASTPRGGSSGNTIYF. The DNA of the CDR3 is TGTGCCAGCACCCCAAGGGGGGGGAGCTCTGGAAACACCATATATTTT. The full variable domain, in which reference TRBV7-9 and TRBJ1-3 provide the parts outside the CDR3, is DTGVSQNPRHKITKRGQNVTFRCDPISEHNRLYWYRQTLGQGPEFLTYFQNEAQLEKSRLLSDRFSAERPKGSFSTLEIQRTEQGDSAMYLCASTPRGGSSGNTIYFGEGSWLTVV.

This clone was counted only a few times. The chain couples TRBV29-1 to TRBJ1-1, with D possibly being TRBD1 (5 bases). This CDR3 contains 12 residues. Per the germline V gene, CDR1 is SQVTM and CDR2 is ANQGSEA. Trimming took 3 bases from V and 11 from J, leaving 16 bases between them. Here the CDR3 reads CSVEVSPGYAFF. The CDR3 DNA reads TGCAGCGTTGAGGTCTCCCCAGGGTACGCTTTCTTT.

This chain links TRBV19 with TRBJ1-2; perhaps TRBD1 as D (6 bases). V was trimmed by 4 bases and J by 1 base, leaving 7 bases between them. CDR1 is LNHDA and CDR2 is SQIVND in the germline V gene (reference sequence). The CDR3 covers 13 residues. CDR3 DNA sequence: TGTGCCAGTAGTAGACAGGATAACTATGGCTACACCTTC. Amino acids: CASSRQDNYGYTF.

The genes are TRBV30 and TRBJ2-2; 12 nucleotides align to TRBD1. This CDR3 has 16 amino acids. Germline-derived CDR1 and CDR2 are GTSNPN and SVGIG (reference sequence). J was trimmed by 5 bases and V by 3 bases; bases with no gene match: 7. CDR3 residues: CAWSQRDRGLTGELFF. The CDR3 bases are TGTGCCTGGAGCCAAAGGGACAGGGGGCTGACCGGGGAGCTGTTTTTT.

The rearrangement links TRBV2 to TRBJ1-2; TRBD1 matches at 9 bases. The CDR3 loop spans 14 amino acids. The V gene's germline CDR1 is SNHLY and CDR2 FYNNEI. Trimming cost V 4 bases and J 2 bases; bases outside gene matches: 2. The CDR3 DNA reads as TGTGCCAGCAGTGCCGGACAGGGGAACTATGGCTACACCTTC. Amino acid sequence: CASSAGQGNYGYTF.

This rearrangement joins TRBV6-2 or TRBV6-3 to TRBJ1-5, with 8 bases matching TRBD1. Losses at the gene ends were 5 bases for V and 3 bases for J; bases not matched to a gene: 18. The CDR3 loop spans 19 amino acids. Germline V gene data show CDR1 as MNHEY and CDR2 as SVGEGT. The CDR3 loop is CASSTDLKTGTGSNQPQHF. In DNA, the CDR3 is TGTGCCAGCAGTACAGACTTAAAAACCGGGACAGGTTCCAATCAGCCCCAGCATTTT.

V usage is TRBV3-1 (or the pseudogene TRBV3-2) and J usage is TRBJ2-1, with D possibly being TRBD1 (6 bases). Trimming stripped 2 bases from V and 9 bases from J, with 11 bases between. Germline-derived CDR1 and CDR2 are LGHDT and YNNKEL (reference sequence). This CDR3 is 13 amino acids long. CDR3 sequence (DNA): TGTGCCAGCAGCCAATCGAGGGGGTTTGAGCAGTTCTTC. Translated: CASSQSRGFEQFF.

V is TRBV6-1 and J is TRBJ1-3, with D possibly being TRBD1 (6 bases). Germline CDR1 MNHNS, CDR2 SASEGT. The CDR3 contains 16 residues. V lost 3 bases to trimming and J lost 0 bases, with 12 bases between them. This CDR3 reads CASSDTGQPSGNTIYF. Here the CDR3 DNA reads TGTGCCAGCAGTGACACGGGACAACCCTCTGGAAACACCATATATTTT.

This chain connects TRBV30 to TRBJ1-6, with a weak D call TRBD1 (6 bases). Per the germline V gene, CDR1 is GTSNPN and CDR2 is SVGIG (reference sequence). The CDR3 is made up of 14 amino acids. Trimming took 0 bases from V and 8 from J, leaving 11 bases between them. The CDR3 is CAWSVRGADSPLHF. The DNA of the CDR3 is TGTGCCTGGAGTGTTCGGGGGGCTGATTCACCCCTCCACTTT.

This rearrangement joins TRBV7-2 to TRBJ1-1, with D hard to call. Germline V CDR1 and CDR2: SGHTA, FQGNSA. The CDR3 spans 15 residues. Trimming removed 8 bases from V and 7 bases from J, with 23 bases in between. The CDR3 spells CASGGLKFSPLEAFF. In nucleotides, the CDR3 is TGTGCCAGCGGAGGGTTGAAATTCTCGCCTCTTGAAGCTTTCTTT. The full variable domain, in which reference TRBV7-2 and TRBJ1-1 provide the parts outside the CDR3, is GAGVSQSPSNKVTEKGKDVELRCDPISGHTALYWYRQSLGQGLEFLIYFQGNSAPDKSGLPSDRFSAERTGGSVSTLTIQRTQQEDSAVYLCASGGLKFSPLEAFFGQGTRLTVV.

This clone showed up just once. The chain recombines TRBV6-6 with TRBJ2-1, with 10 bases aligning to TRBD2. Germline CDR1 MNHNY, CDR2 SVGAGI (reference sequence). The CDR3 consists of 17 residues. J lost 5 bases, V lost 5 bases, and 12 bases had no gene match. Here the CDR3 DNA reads TGTGCCAGCAGTCTGAGGCTCTTAGCGGGAGGCGACAATGAGCAGTTCTTC. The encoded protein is CASSLRLLAGGDNEQFF.

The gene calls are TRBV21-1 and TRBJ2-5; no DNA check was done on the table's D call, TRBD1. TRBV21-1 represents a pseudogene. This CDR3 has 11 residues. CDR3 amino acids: CASSGQETQYF. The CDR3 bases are TGTGCCAGCAGCGGTCAGGAGACCCAGTACTTC.

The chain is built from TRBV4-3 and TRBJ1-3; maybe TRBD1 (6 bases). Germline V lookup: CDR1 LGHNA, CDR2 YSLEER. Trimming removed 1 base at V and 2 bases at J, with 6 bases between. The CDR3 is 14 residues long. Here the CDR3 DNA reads TGCGCCAGCAGCCAAGGGACAGCTGGAAACACCATATATTTT. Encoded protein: CASSQGTAGNTIYF.

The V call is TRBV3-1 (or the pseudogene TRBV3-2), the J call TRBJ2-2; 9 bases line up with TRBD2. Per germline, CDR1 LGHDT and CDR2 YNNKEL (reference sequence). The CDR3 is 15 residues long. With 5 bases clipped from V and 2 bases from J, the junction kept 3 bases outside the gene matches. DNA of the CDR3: TGTGCCAGCAGCTCTAGCGGGATCAACACCGGGGAGCTGTTTTTT. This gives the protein CASSSSGINTGELFF.

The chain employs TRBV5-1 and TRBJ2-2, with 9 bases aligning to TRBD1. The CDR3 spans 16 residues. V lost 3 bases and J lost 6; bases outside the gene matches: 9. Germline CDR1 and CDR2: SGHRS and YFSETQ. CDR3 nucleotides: TGCGCCAGCAGCTCCACCGGGACAGGGATACCCGGGGAGCTGTTTTTT. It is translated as CASSSTGTGIPGELFF.

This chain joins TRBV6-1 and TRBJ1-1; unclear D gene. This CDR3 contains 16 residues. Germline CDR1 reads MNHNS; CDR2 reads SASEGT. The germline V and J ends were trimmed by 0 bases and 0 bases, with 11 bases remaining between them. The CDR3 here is CASSEALRPMNTEAFF. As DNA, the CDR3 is TGTGCCAGCAGTGAAGCTTTGCGGCCGATGAACACTGAAGCTTTCTTT.

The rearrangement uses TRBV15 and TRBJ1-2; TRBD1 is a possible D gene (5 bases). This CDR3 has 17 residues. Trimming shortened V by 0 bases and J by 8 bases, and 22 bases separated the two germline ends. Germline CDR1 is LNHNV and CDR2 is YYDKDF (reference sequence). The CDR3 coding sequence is TGTGCCACCAGCAGAGATCGGGGATTTGGGGGGAACTCCGGCTACACCTTC. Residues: CATSRDRGFGGNSGYTF.

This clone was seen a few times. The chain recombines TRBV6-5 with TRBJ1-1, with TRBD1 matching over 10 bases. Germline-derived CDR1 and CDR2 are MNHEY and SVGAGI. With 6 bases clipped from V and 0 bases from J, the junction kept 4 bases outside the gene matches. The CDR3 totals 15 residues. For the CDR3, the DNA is TGTGCCAGCAGCCAGGGACAGGGGATGAACACTGAAGCTTTCTTT. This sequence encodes CASSQGQGMNTEAFF.

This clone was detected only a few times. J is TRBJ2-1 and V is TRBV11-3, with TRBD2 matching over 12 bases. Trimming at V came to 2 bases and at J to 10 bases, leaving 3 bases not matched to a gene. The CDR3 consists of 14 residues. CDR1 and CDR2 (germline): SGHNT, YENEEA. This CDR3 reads CASSLSTSGGEQFF. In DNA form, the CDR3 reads TGTGCCAGCAGCTTATCGACTAGCGGGGGAGAGCAGTTCTTC. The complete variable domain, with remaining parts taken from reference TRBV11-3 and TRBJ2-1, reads EAGVVQSPRYKIIEKKQPVAFWCNPISGHNTLYWYLQNLGQGPELLIRYENEEAVDDSQLPKDRFSAERLKGVDSTLKIQPAELGDSAVYLCASSLSTSGGEQFFGPGTRLTVL.

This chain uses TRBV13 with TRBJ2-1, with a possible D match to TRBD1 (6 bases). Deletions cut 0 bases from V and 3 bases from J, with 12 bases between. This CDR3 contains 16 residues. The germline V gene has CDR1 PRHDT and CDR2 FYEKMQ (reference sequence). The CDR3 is CASSLGGWGHYNEQFF. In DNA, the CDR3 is TGTGCCAGCAGCTTAGGGGGGTGGGGACACTACAATGAGCAGTTCTTC. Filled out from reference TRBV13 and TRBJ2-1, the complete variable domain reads AAGVIQSPRHLIKEKRETATLKCYPIPRHDTVYWYQQGPGQDPQFLISFYEKMQSDKGSIPDRFSAQQFSDYHSELNMSSLELGDSALYFCASSLGGWGHYNEQFFGPGTRLTVL.

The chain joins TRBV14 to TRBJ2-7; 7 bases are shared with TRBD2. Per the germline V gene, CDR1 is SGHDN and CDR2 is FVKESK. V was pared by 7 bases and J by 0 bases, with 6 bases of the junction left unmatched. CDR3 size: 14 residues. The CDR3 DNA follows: TGTGCCAGCAACGTGGCGGGAGCCTCCTACGAGCAGTACTTC. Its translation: CASNVAGASYEQYF.

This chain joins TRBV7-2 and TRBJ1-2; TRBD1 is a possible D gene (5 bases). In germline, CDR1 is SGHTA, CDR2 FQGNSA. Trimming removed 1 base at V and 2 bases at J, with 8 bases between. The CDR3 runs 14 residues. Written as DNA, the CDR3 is TGTGCCAGCAGCTTAGGGGGCAGAAACTATGGCTACACCTTC. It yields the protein CASSLGGRNYGYTF.